This note documents a single TCR beta chain sequence. The target antigen is unknown. The sample comes from a study of blood T cells in healthy people across ages. Overall study results and limits: Both naive CD4+ cell counts and diversity were greater in long-lived donors than in aged donors. Naive T cell percentage by flow cytometry tracked strongly with beta diversity.

The CDR3 extends over 13 amino acids. The V gene's germline CDR1 is LGHNA and CDR2 YSLEER. V lost 0 bases and J 6 bases, leaving 8 bases between the germline ends. It was with a sample-barcoded 5' primer and a J-beta primer mix that a second PCR of about 6 to 11 cycles was run. Per-sample output comprised a minimum of 3 million paired-end reads containing CDR3. One entry per CDR3 protein results from TCRdb running MiXCR on the 5' RACE reads. The top ten hold about an eighth of the sample, which has about 1.1 million distinct CDR3 sequences, more than 30% seen once. Sequences were obtained from blood. This chain uses TRBV4-3 with TRBJ1-2; D unclear. This sequence was found in a man in his late teens or twenties in good health. CDR3 region: CASSQEGRNGYTF. In DNA form, the CDR3 reads TGCGCCAGCAGCCAAGAGGGAAGGAATGGCTACACCTTC.